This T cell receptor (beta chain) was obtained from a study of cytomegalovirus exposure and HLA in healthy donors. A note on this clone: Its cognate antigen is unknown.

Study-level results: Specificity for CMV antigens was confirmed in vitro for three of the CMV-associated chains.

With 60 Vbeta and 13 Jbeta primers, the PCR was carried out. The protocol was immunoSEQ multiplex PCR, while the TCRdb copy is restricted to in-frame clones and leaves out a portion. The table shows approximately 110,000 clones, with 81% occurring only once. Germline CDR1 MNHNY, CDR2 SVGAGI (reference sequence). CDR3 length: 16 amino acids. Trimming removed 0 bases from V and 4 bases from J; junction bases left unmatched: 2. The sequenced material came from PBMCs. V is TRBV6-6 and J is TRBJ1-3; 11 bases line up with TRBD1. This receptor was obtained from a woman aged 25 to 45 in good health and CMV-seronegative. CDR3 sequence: CASSYSDRGRGNTIYF. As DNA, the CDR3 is TGTGCCAGCAGTTACTCGGACAGGGGGCGAGGAAACACCATATATTTT.